The 27 T cell receptor beta chains given below trace back to one sample, sequenced in a study of post-analysis software for immune sequencing data. General study findings and limits: Higher frequency in patients than in controls was seen for about 5 TRBV segments, with TRBV5-6, TRBV5-1 and TRBV20-1 among them.

Unique molecular identifiers were present in the TCR beta cDNA libraries. TCRdb reprocessed the PCR reads via MiXCR and lists one record per CDR3 protein. The data hold a few hundred thousand distinct CDR3 sequences, with 35% to 45% observed a single time. These receptors' targets are unknown. The sequenced material came from blood. Receptors originate from a girl under 18 with multiple sclerosis.

On this clonotype itself: A much larger clone differs from this one at a single base, so this may be a read error. CDR3 loop: CVSSYSVTLHNEQFF. The CDR3 DNA follows: TGTGTCAGCAGTTACTCGGTTACGCTCCACAATGAGCAGTTCTTC. The chain uses TRBV6-6 and TRBJ2-1; no clear D gene. The CDR3 loop spans 15 amino acids. The germline V gene has CDR1 MNHNY and CDR2 SVGAGI (reference sequence).

This clonotype came up many times. This rearrangement joins TRBV24-1 to TRBJ2-3, with TRBD2 matching over 12 bases. The CDR3 has 16 amino acids. Trimming cost V 2 bases and J 4 bases; bases outside gene matches: 3. Germline-derived CDR1 and CDR2 are KGHDR and SFDVKD. The DNA of the CDR3 is TGTGCCACCAGTGATTCTAGCGGGAGGGGCCCAGATACGCAGTATTTT. The encoded protein is CATSDSSGRGPDTQYF.

The V call is TRBV3-1, the J call TRBJ1-1; D call uncertain. From germline, CDR1 is LGHDT and CDR2 YNNKEL (reference sequence). Trimming took 5 bases from V and 11 from J, leaving 18 bases between them. CDR3 length equals 13 residues. CDR3 region: CASSSSPGRGAFF. CDR3 DNA: TGTGCCAGCAGCTCGAGCCCGGGAAGAGGGGCTTTCTTT.

This chain joins TRBV19 and TRBJ1-5; TRBD1 is a possible D gene (5 bases). The CDR3 is 14 residues long. Per germline, CDR1 LNHDA and CDR2 SQIVND (reference sequence). Trimming removed 9 bases at V and 1 base at J, with 13 bases between. CDR3 bases: TGTGCCAGCCAGGGTGGGGGGAGCAATCAGCCCCAGCATTTT. It specifies CASQGGGSNQPQHF.

This clonotype was observed a few times. The chain carries TRBV30 and TRBJ2-6; D possibly corresponds to TRBD2 (6 bases). This CDR3 is built from 18 residues. The V gene's germline CDR1 is GTSNPN and CDR2 SVGIG (reference sequence). V lost 2 bases and J lost 4, with 21 bases in between. DNA of the CDR3: TGTGCCTGGAGTAAATTAACGGGAGAAACCCCCGGGGCCAACGTCCTGACTTTC. It codes for CAWSKLTGETPGANVLTF.

The gene calls are TRBV20-1 and TRBJ2-1; 13 bases line up with TRBD2. This CDR3 comprises 17 residues. Trimming removed 0 bases from V and 7 bases from J; junction bases left unmatched: 9. Germline CDR1 DFQATT, CDR2 SNEGSKA (reference sequence). The CDR3 loop reads CSARDIRTSGSGNEQFF. The CDR3 coding sequence is TGCAGTGCTAGAGATATTAGGACTAGCGGGAGTGGTAATGAGCAGTTCTTC.

This clonotype came up a few times. The chain joins TRBV10-2 to TRBJ2-7; 10 bases fit TRBD2. Losses at the gene ends were 3 bases for V and 0 bases for J; bases not matched to a gene: 2. CDR1 is WSHSY, CDR2 SAAADI, per germline. The CDR3 totals 15 residues. The CDR3 protein is CASSDSGRISYEQYF. As DNA, the CDR3 is TGCGCCAGCAGTGATAGCGGGAGGATCTCCTACGAGCAGTACTTC.

This clonotype was picked up many times. The CDR3 region is CSGVTGGMLNGYTF. The CDR3 DNA sequence: TGCAGCGGGGTTACAGGGGGTATGTTAAATGGCTACACCTTC. The chain is built from TRBV29-1 and TRBJ1-2, with 8 bases fitting TRBD1. The junction had 13 bases not matched to a gene; V was cut back by 7 bases and J by 6 bases. CDR1 is SQVTM, CDR2 ANQGSEA, per germline. The CDR3 loop spans 14 amino acids.

This clonotype was found many times. This chain connects TRBV20-1 to TRBJ1-2; D is undetermined. Germline assignment: CDR1 DFQATT and CDR2 SNEGSKA (reference sequence). This CDR3 comprises 13 residues. V lost 6 bases and J lost 0, with 11 bases in between. The CDR3 reads CSAEKRANYGYTF. CDR3 DNA: TGCAGTGCCGAGAAAAGGGCTAACTATGGCTACACCTTC.

In this sample, this clonotype turned up once. The chain carries TRBV5-1 and TRBJ1-2; D perhaps matches TRBD1 (6 bases). The CDR3 length is 12 residues. With 4 bases removed from V and 6 bases from J, the gap between germline ends came to 10 bases. CDR1 is SGHRS, CDR2 YFSETQ, per germline. The CDR3 sequence is CASSQGRDGYTF. CDR3 sequence (DNA): TGCGCCAGCAGCCAGGGGAGGGATGGCTACACCTTC. Based on the CDR3 plus reference TRBV5-1 and TRBJ1-2, the full variable domain is KAGVTQTPRYLIKTRGQQVTLSCSPISGHRSVSWYQQTPGQGLQFLFEYFSETQRNKGNFPGRFSGRQFSNSRSEMNVSTLELGDSALYLCASSQGRDGYTFGSGTRLTVV.

The chain combines TRBV16 with TRBJ1-4; the match to TRBD1 covers 8 bases. The CDR3 is made up of 13 amino acids. V gave up 4 bases and J gave up 5 bases; unmatched junction bases: 0. CDR1 KGHSY and CDR2 FQNENV come from the germline V gene. CDR3 sequence (DNA): TGTGCCAGCAGCCGGGACAGGAATGAAAAACTGTTTTTT. Translation: CASSRDRNEKLFF.

The rearrangement links TRBV29-1 to TRBJ1-5, with TRBD1 matching over 9 bases. The CDR3 runs 13 residues. The V segment lost 4 bases and the J segment 4 bases; nucleotides outside the gene matches: 2. Per germline, CDR1 SQVTM and CDR2 ANQGSEA. The chain's CDR3 is CSVGGTGNQPQHF. The CDR3 DNA follows: TGCAGCGTTGGCGGGACAGGGAATCAGCCCCAGCATTTT.

This clonotype came up many times. The chain joins TRBV5-1 to TRBJ2-2; TRBD1 aligns across 8 bases. The ends lost 5 bases at V and 4 bases at J; junction bases unmatched: 10. The length of the CDR3 is 16 residues. The V gene's germline CDR1 is SGHRS and CDR2 YFSETQ. Here the CDR3 DNA reads TGCGCCAGCAGATCTGCCGGGACAGGACGCACCGGGGAGCTGTTTTTT. Translated: CASRSAGTGRTGELFF.

This clonotype was picked up a small number of times. The CDR3 sequence: CSVLTGPEAFF. CDR3 DNA sequence: TGCAGCGTCTTGACAGGCCCGGAAGCTTTCTTT. The genes are TRBV29-1 and TRBJ1-1; D may be TRBD1 (6 bases). CDR1 and CDR2 (germline): SQVTM, ANQGSEA. This CDR3 contains 11 residues. The V gene lost 6 bases and the J gene lost 8 bases, with 13 bases spanning the gap.

The chain employs TRBV14 and TRBJ2-7; D assignment may be TRBD1 or TRBD2 (5 bases each). The CDR3 covers 15 residues. The V end was cut by 2 bases, the J end by 0 bases, with 11 bases between. From germline, CDR1 is SGHDN and CDR2 FVKESK. The CDR3 coding sequence is TGTGCCAGCAGCCAACATACCGGGGCCTCCTACGAGCAGTACTTC. Its protein is CASSQHTGASYEQYF.

The V gene is TRBV3-1, the J gene TRBJ1-6; D is possibly TRBD1 (5 bases). From germline, CDR1 is LGHDT and CDR2 YNNKEL (reference sequence). Deletions cut 4 bases from V and 9 bases from J, with 16 bases between. This CDR3 is built from 15 residues. The DNA of the CDR3 is TGTGCCAGCAGCCCGAGTGGGACGGGCATTTCACCCCTCCACTTT. Protein: CASSPSGTGISPLHF.

There are a few counts of this clonotype. The chain combines TRBV7-2 with TRBJ2-1, with TRBD2 matching over 9 bases. The J call could be wrong; TRBJ2-7 is a better fit for the DNA end. Per the germline V gene, CDR1 is SGHTA and CDR2 is FQGNSA. CDR3 size: 16 residues. The CDR3 DNA is TGTGCCAGCAGTTACGCCGGGACTAGCTCCTACAATGAGCAGTACTTC. It yields the protein CASSYAGTSSYNEQYF.

This clonotype has ten or more counts. The chain carries TRBV7-9 and TRBJ2-5, with TRBD1 identical over 7 bases. Germline V CDR1 and CDR2: SEHNR, FQNEAQ (reference sequence). This CDR3 spans 15 amino acids. Trimming took 4 bases from V and 1 from J; bases not matched to a gene: 6. The CDR3 sequence is CASSSTDRAQETQYF. As DNA, the CDR3 is TGTGCCAGCAGCTCAACCGACAGGGCCCAAGAGACCCAGTACTTC.

The chain employs TRBV7-8 and TRBJ2-3; TRBD1 matches at 8 bases. V shed 5 bases, J shed 6 bases, and the junction held 10 bases outside the gene matches. The CDR3 is 15 residues long. Per germline, CDR1 SGHVS and CDR2 FQNEAQ. This CDR3 is CASSRGTGWADTQYF. DNA for the CDR3: TGTGCCAGCAGCCGCGGGACAGGCTGGGCCGATACGCAGTATTTT.

J is TRBJ2-3 and V is TRBV24-1; D may be TRBD2 (6 bases). V was trimmed by 2 bases and J by 4 bases, leaving 21 bases between them. The length of the CDR3 is 18 residues. CDR1 is KGHDR, CDR2 SFDVKD, per germline. The CDR3 region has the DNA TGTGCCACCAGTGATTCCACCGGGACTCCCACTGGCCCAGATACGCAGTATTTT. Its protein product is CATSDSTGTPTGPDTQYF.

This clonotype occurred a few times. The chain is built from TRBV12-3 or TRBV12-4 and TRBJ2-2; the D is unclear. The length of the CDR3 is 15 residues. V lost 6 bases to trimming and J lost 2 bases, with 13 bases between them. The CDR3: CASSPRAQNTGELFF. The CDR3 coding sequence is TGTGCCAGCAGCCCTCGGGCCCAAAACACCGGGGAGCTGTTTTTT.

The sample holds many counts of this clonotype. The J gene is TRBJ2-4, the V gene TRBV5-1; D call uncertain. The CDR3 spans 11 residues. V was cut by 6 bases and J by 6 bases, with 7 bases left in between. The germline gives CDR1 SGHRS, CDR2 YFSETQ. The chain's CDR3 is CASMIGNIQYF. CDR3 bases: TGCGCCAGCATGATCGGAAACATTCAGTACTTC. Combining the CDR3 with reference TRBV5-1 and TRBJ2-4 gives the whole variable domain KAGVTQTPRYLIKTRGQQVTLSCSPISGHRSVSWYQQTPGQGLQFLFEYFSETQRNKGNFPGRFSGRQFSNSRSEMNVSTLELGDSALYLCASMIGNIQYFGAGTRLSVL.

The chain carries TRBV20-1 and TRBJ2-7, with 8 bases lining up with TRBD1. The germline gives CDR1 DFQATT, CDR2 SNEGSKA (reference sequence). The trim removed 0 bases at V and 6 bases at J, leaving 1 base unmatched. This CDR3 has 12 amino acids. Here the CDR3 reads CSARDRGLEQYF. The DNA for the CDR3 is TGCAGTGCTAGAGACAGGGGGCTCGAGCAGTACTTC.

Worth noting for this clonotype: A read error may account for a junction end that differs from germline. V and J are TRBV20-1 and TRBJ2-3; weak D call: TRBD2 (5 bases). Germline CDR1 and CDR2: DFQATT and SNEGSKA (reference sequence). The CDR3 consists of 13 residues. In DNA, the CDR3 is TGCGGTGCGAACAGCGGAGGCGCAGATACGCAGTATTTT. It is translated as CGANSGGADTQYF.

The V gene is TRBV7-3, the J gene TRBJ2-1; TRBD1 agrees at 7 bases. This CDR3 spans 15 amino acids. CDR1 and CDR2 from the germline V gene are SGHTA and FQGTGA. J lost 0 bases, V lost 5 bases, and 4 bases had no gene match. The CDR3 bases are TGTGCCAGCAGCCCTTGGGACAGCTCCTACAATGAGCAGTTCTTC. This translates into CASSPWDSSYNEQFF.

This clonotype was found a few times. This chain links TRBV5-1 with TRBJ2-3; D is perhaps TRBD1 (6 bases). Germline CDR1 and CDR2: SGHRS and YFSETQ. The V gene lost 4 bases and the J gene lost 5 bases, with 14 bases spanning the gap. The CDR3 extends over 14 amino acids. The CDR3 nucleotides are TGCGCCAGCAGCGAAATAAGAGGGGGAGATACGCAGTATTTT. Protein: CASSEIRGGDTQYF.

This clonotype was counted at least ten times. CDR3 region: CASSSAPGTQYF. CDR3 DNA: TGTGCCAGCAGCTCCGCGCCGGGTACGCAGTATTTT. The chain recombines TRBV7-2 with TRBJ2-3; D gene ambiguous. The V gene's germline CDR1 is SGHTA and CDR2 FQGNSA. The germline V and J ends were trimmed by 4 bases and 8 bases, with 10 bases remaining between them. This CDR3 contains 12 residues.